One sample yielded the 21 T cell receptor beta chains listed below, sequenced in a study of blood T cell repertoires in COVID-19. TCRdb's table, derived via immunoSEQ multiplex PCR, lists solely in-frame clones and lacks some. The data show tens of thousands of clones, 88% seen once. What was sequenced was peripheral blood. The receptors originated from a woman aged 55-69 years with COVID-19, enrolled during active disease.

CDR3: CASSHGAGQETQYF. DNA of the CDR3: TGTGCCAGCAGCCATGGGGCAGGCCAAGAGACCCAGTACTTC. This chain connects TRBV3-1 (or the pseudogene TRBV3-2) to TRBJ2-5; maybe TRBD1 (5 bases). Germline assignment: CDR1 LGHDT and CDR2 YNNKEL (reference sequence). The V end was cut by 3 bases, the J end by 1 base, with 9 bases between. CDR3 length: 14 amino acids.

The chain employs TRBV11-3 and TRBJ2-2, with 7 bases aligning to TRBD1. CDR1 and CDR2 (germline): SGHNT, YENEEA. Trimming took 7 bases from V and 7 from J; bases not matched to a gene: 6. CDR3 length: 13 amino acids. The CDR3 nucleotides read TGTGCCAGCATCTCACAGGGGAACGGGGAGCTGTTTTTT. Encoded protein: CASISQGNGELFF.

The chain combines TRBV4-3 with TRBJ2-1; D might be TRBD2 (5 bases). The germline CDR1 and CDR2 sequences are LGHNA and YSLEER. Trimming pared 0 bases from V and 4 bases from J, leaving 10 bases between. The CDR3 spans 15 residues. The CDR3, as DNA: TGCGCCAGCAGCCAAGATTCTAGCCTATACAATGAGCAGTTCTTC. It yields the protein CASSQDSSLYNEQFF.

V is TRBV6-2 or TRBV6-3 and J is TRBJ2-3; 13 bases map to TRBD2. After removal of 4 bases from V and 5 bases from J, the junction contained 6 bases not matched to a gene. The V gene's germline CDR1 is MNHEY and CDR2 SVGEGT. The CDR3 has 16 residues. CDR3 amino acids: CASSSLRTSGRDTQYF. CDR3 bases: TGTGCCAGCAGTTCTCTGCGGACTAGCGGGAGAGATACGCAGTATTTT.

V and J are TRBV6-1 and TRBJ1-1; 7 bases line up with TRBD1. J was trimmed by 5 bases and V by 2 bases; bases with no gene match: 5. The CDR3 runs to 14 residues. CDR1 MNHNS and CDR2 SASEGT come from the germline V gene. CDR3 DNA sequence: TGTGCCAGCAGTGAAAGGGGACAGAAAACTGAAGCTTTCTTT. Translating gives CASSERGQKTEAFF.

The rearrangement links TRBV9 to TRBJ1-4, with 8 bases identical to TRBD1. Per germline, CDR1 SGDLS and CDR2 YYNGEE. J gave up 10 bases and V 4 bases, and 3 bases lay outside the gene matches. CDR3 length equals 12 residues. In DNA, the CDR3 is TGTGCCAGCAGCTCCGACAGGGGAAAACTGTTTTTT. Encoded protein: CASSSDRGKLFF. Filled out from reference TRBV9 and TRBJ1-4, the complete variable domain reads DSGVTQTPKHLITATGQRVTLRCSPRSGDLSVYWYQQSLDQGLQFLIQYYNGEERAKGNILERFSAQQFPDLHSELNLSSLELGDSALYFCASSSDRGKLFFGSGTQLSVL.

This clone was recorded a few times. J is TRBJ1-6 and V is TRBV27; unclear D gene. Germline V gives CDR1 MNHEY, CDR2 SMNVEV (reference sequence). The CDR3 length is 13 residues. V dropped 3 bases and J dropped 7 bases, with 7 bases sitting between them. The DNA of the CDR3 is TGTGCCAGCAGTTTTTCGGGGAATTCACCCCTCCACTTT. Translating it yields CASSFSGNSPLHF.

The chain links TRBV4-1 to TRBJ1-5; no clear D gene. This CDR3 is 18 amino acids long. CDR1 and CDR2 (germline): MGHRA, YSYEKL. The ends were cut back, 1 base at V and 8 bases at J, with 24 bases in the middle. The CDR3 region is CASSQVTDPGSSYEPQHF. In DNA form, the CDR3 reads TGCGCCAGCAGCCAAGTTACCGATCCAGGTTCGTCTTATGAGCCCCAGCATTTT.

This rearrangement joins TRBV10-3 to TRBJ1-2; D call uncertain. From germline, CDR1 is ENHRY and CDR2 SYGVKD. Between the trimmed V and J ends, which lost 8 bases and 8 bases, there was a span of 15 bases. The CDR3 is 12 amino acids. The CDR3 protein is CAIRGIEEGYTF. DNA of the CDR3: TGTGCCATCCGGGGAATTGAGGAAGGCTACACCTTC.

The V call is TRBV7-2, the J call TRBJ2-7; D perhaps matches TRBD2 (6 bases). Deletions cut 5 bases from V and 0 bases from J, with 8 bases between. Looked up from germline, CDR1 is SGHTA and CDR2 is FQGNSA. This CDR3 has 13 amino acids. For the CDR3, the DNA is TGTGCCAGCAGCCCGGGACTCTCCTACGAGCAGTACTTC. Translated: CASSPGLSYEQYF.

The chain joins TRBV28 to TRBJ2-7; 9 bases are shared with TRBD1. The CDR3 has 13 amino acids. V was pared by 4 bases and J by 6 bases, with 4 bases of the junction left unmatched. From germline, CDR1 is MDHEN and CDR2 SYDVKM. The CDR3 DNA follows: TGTGCCAGCAGTTGGACAGGGGTAGGCGAGCAGTACTTC. Translation gives CASSWTGVGEQYF.

J is TRBJ1-5 and V is TRBV5-5, with no clear D. The CDR3 has 14 residues. CDR1 and CDR2 from the germline V gene are SGHKS and YYEKEE (reference sequence). V dropped 0 bases and J dropped 5 bases, with 9 bases sitting between them. The CDR3 sequence: CASSLGLQDQPQHF. For the CDR3, the DNA is TGTGCCAGCAGCTTGGGTCTCCAGGATCAGCCCCAGCATTTT.

The V and J genes are TRBV5-6 and TRBJ2-7, with D unclear. Trimming took 0 bases from V and 1 from J, leaving 5 bases between them. The germline V gene encodes CDR1 SGHDT and CDR2 YYEEEE. The CDR3 sequence is 13 residues long. CDR3 sequence reads: CASSLGRSYEQYF. In DNA form, the CDR3 reads TGTGCCAGCAGCTTGGGCCGGTCCTACGAGCAGTACTTC.

The chain combines TRBV5-4 with TRBJ2-3; TRBD2 aligns across 10 bases. This CDR3 is built from 15 residues. CDR1 is SGHNT, CDR2 YYREEE, per germline (reference sequence). The V segment lost 2 bases and the J segment 1 base; nucleotides outside the gene matches: 1. The DNA of the CDR3 is TGTGCCAGCAGCTTAGCGGGAGGGCGCACAGATACGCAGTATTTT. This gives the protein CASSLAGGRTDTQYF.

This clone has just one count. This chain links TRBV28 with TRBJ1-5; unclear D gene. Germline CDR1 reads MDHEN; CDR2 reads SYDVKM. Trimming stripped 3 bases from V and 2 bases from J, with 17 bases between. This CDR3 region has 17 residues. The CDR3 loop reads CASSLVPADSGNQPQHF. The DNA for the CDR3 is TGTGCCAGCAGTTTGGTCCCTGCGGATTCGGGCAATCAGCCCCAGCATTTT.

This chain uses TRBV18 with TRBJ1-2; D gene uncertain. V lost 0 bases, J lost 0 bases, and 17 bases lay in between. Per the germline V gene, CDR1 is KGHSH and CDR2 is LQKENI. This CDR3 is 18 amino acids long. The CDR3 reads CASSPPIVDGRPNYGYTF. In DNA, the CDR3 is TGTGCCAGCTCACCACCGATCGTGGATGGGAGGCCTAACTATGGCTACACCTTC.

The rearrangement joins TRBV25-1 to TRBJ2-1, with 8 bases identical to TRBD2. This CDR3 is built from 16 residues. CDR1 is MGHDK, CDR2 SYGVNS, per germline. With 0 bases clipped from V and 10 bases from J, the junction kept 11 bases outside the gene matches. The CDR3 region is CASSEYEAGGRWEQFF. CDR3 DNA sequence: TGTGCCAGCAGTGAATACGAGGCGGGGGGACGATGGGAGCAGTTCTTC.

V usage is TRBV30 and J usage is TRBJ1-5; TRBD1 matches at 8 bases. CDR1 is GTSNPN, CDR2 SVGIG, per germline (reference sequence). The V segment lost 0 bases and the J segment 8 bases; nucleotides outside the gene matches: 6. CDR3 length: 14 residues. CDR3 sequence: CAWSVGQGNEPQHF. The DNA for the CDR3 is TGTGCCTGGAGTGTCGGACAGGGAAACGAGCCCCAGCATTTT.

V usage is TRBV28 and J usage is TRBJ2-1; D not resolved. The CDR3 sequence is 12 residues long. Germline CDR1 and CDR2: MDHEN and SYDVKM. Trimming removed 6 bases at V and 7 bases at J, with 10 bases between. DNA for the CDR3: TGTGCCAGCAGCCTTTTTCGGAATGAGCAGTTCTTC. Its protein is CASSLFRNEQFF.

The chain uses TRBV7-2 and TRBJ1-2; 9 positions match TRBD1. Germline loops: CDR1 SGHTA, CDR2 FQGNSA. V was clipped by 5 bases and J by 14 bases; unmatched bases: 12. The CDR3 totals 13 residues. CDR3 nucleotides: TGTGCCAGCAGCCCAGGGGGACAGGGAGTTCAGACCTTC. Translated, it gives CASSPGGQGVQTF.

The count of this clone is one. This chain links TRBV12-3 or TRBV12-4 with TRBJ2-7, with 7 nucleotides matching TRBD2. CDR3 size: 13 residues. The V gene end was trimmed by 6 bases and the J gene end by 5 bases; junction bases not matched to a gene: 7. The CDR3 nucleotides are TGTGCCAGCAGATCTGGGCTAGCGGACGAGCAGTACTTC. Amino acid sequence: CASRSGLADEQYF.